These 23 T cell receptor beta chains share one sample of origin, sequenced in a study of OX40 agonist ivuxolimab in advanced cancers. The method was the immunoSEQ multiplex PCR assay. The table was pulled from immuneACCESS by TCRdb, which kept in-frame rearrangements only. Such tables lose some clones; where checked, under half of the loss comes from unresolved V genes, and the rest has no known cause. Within this sample are 90,000 or so clones, with around nine tenths of them counted one time only. The top ten clonotypes cover approximately 2.5% of the sample. The source material was CD4+ or CD8+ T cells sorted from blood, sampled in a trial of the OX40 agonist ivuxolimab. These receptors were taken from an adult with an advanced solid tumor such as melanoma, head and neck, liver or kidney cancer.

The rearrangement uses TRBV10-3 and TRBJ2-2; TRBD1 matches at 8 bases. CDR3 length: 17 residues. CDR1 ENHRY and CDR2 SYGVKD come from the germline V gene. V was pared by 4 bases and J by 1 base, with 8 bases of the junction left unmatched. The CDR3 reads CAISANIGQGNTGELFF. In DNA form, the CDR3 reads TGTGCCATCAGTGCCAACATAGGACAGGGGAACACCGGGGAGCTGTTTTTT.

This chain uses TRBV4-2 with TRBJ2-7, with 8 bases aligning to TRBD2. V was clipped by 0 bases and J by 1 base; unmatched bases: 11. This CDR3 has 18 residues. Germline V gene data show CDR1 as LGHNA and CDR2 as YNFKEQ. The CDR3 reads CASSQDPLGLVGSYEQYF. The CDR3 DNA reads as TGTGCCAGCAGCCAAGACCCGCTGGGACTAGTAGGTTCCTACGAGCAGTACTTC.

V is TRBV10-2 and J is TRBJ2-2, with 12 bases aligning to TRBD2. The CDR3 consists of 17 residues. The V segment lost 7 bases and the J segment 3 bases; nucleotides outside the gene matches: 9. Germline-derived CDR1 and CDR2 are WSHSY and SAAADI. CDR3 DNA sequence: TGCGCCAGCAAAACTAGCGGGAGGACCGGGTACACCGGGGAGCTGTTTTTT. Translation gives CASKTSGRTGYTGELFF.

The rearrangement uses TRBV7-3 and TRBJ2-7; no clear D. CDR1 is SGHTA, CDR2 FQGTGA, per germline. The V gene lost 5 bases and the J gene lost 7 bases, with 18 bases spanning the gap. The CDR3 loop spans 14 amino acids. The CDR3 DNA reads as TGTGCCAGCAGCCCCGGGCCAGGAGTACGGGAGCAGTACTTC. Translation gives CASSPGPGVREQYF. Full variable domain (remainder filled in from reference TRBV7-3 and TRBJ2-7): GAGVSQTPSNKVTEKGKYVELRCDPISGHTALYWYRQSLGQGPEFLIYFQGTGAADDSGLPNDRFFAVRPEGSVSTLKIQRTERGDSAVYLCASSPGPGVREQYFGPGTRLTVT.

This clone was observed a few times. The genes are TRBV28 and TRBJ2-5; D gene unclear. V was cut by 6 bases and J by 4 bases, with 9 bases left in between. This CDR3 spans 12 amino acids. Germline V CDR1 and CDR2: MDHEN, SYDVKM. The CDR3 nucleotides are TGTGCCAGCAGGTCCTCCAGAGAGACCCAGTACTTC. It translates to CASRSSRETQYF. The full variable domain, in which reference TRBV28 and TRBJ2-5 provide the parts outside the CDR3, is DVKVTQSSRYLVKRTGEKVFLECVQDMDHENMFWYRQDPGLGLRLIYFSYDVKMKEKGDIPEGYSVSREKKERFSLILESASTNQTSMYLCASRSSRETQYFGPGTRLLVL.

CDR3 DNA: TGTGCCAGCAGCTTTGCGAGGGGGGATACGCAGTATTTT. This gives the protein CASSFARGDTQYF. The V gene is TRBV7-8, the J gene TRBJ2-3, with a possible D match to TRBD1 (6 bases). The CDR3 runs 13 residues. The germline gives CDR1 SGHVS, CDR2 FQNEAQ. The V gene lost 3 bases and the J gene lost 6 bases, with 10 bases spanning the gap. Combining the CDR3 with reference TRBV7-8 and TRBJ2-3 gives the whole variable domain GAGVSQSPRYKVAKRGQDVALRCDPISGHVSLFWYQQALGQGPEFLTYFQNEAQLDKSGLPSDRFFAERPEGSVSTLKIQRTQQEDSAVYLCASSFARGDTQYFGPGTRLTVL.

This clone is a singleton in its sample. This chain connects TRBV28 to TRBJ1-2; no clear D gene. Trimming stripped 5 bases from V and 5 bases from J, with 12 bases between. The CDR3 spans 13 residues. The germline CDR1 and CDR2 sequences are MDHEN and SYDVKM. As DNA, the CDR3 is TGTGCCAGCAGTACATTACTCCTTTATGGCTACACCTTC. It specifies CASSTLLLYGYTF.

This clone was detected a few times. The chain employs TRBV28 and TRBJ1-1; unclear D gene. The CDR3 is 11 residues long. Germline V CDR1 and CDR2: MDHEN, SYDVKM. V dropped 4 bases and J dropped 1 base, with 1 base sitting between them. The CDR3 here is CASSSNTEAFF. CDR3 bases: TGTGCCAGCAGTTCGAACACTGAAGCTTTCTTT.

Concerning this clone itself: Since no conserved phenylalanine or tryptophan closes the CDR3, a read error is the likely cause. The DNA is left out, because the CDR3 cannot be placed on it with certainty; the CDR3 is given as TCRdb lists it. The V gene is TRBV7-3, the J gene TRBJ2-7; the D call of TRBD2 is as the table states it, not checked on the DNA. The germline V gene has CDR1 SGHTA and CDR2 FQGTGA. The CDR3 spans 10 residues, counting both ends. The CDR3 sequence is CASSPTPGLC.

The rearrangement links TRBV6-5 to TRBJ2-2; possibly TRBD1 for D (5 bases). Trimming took off 6 bases at V and 8 bases at J, with 19 bases between the two ends. The germline V gene has CDR1 MNHEY and CDR2 SVGAGI. The CDR3 spans 15 residues. Written as DNA, the CDR3 is TGTGCCAGCAGCAGCCCGACCCAGGGTAGGGGGGAGCTGTTTTTT. As protein: CASSSPTQGRGELFF.

The genes are TRBV7-2 and TRBJ1-5; 7 positions agree with TRBD1. Germline assignment: CDR1 SGHTA and CDR2 FQGNSA. Germline trimming cut 4 bases from V and 7 bases from J; bases unmatched to any gene: 10. The CDR3 loop spans 15 amino acids. The CDR3 sequence is CASSSLTGIGQPQHF. For the CDR3, the DNA is TGTGCCAGCAGCTCACTGACAGGGATCGGGCAGCCCCAGCATTTT.

Only one count was recorded for this clone. The V gene is TRBV6-1, the J gene TRBJ1-5; no reliable D call. The CDR3 length is 18 residues. Germline V gives CDR1 MNHNS, CDR2 SASEGT. V dropped 1 base and J dropped 0 bases, with 16 bases sitting between them. The CDR3, as DNA: TGTGCCAGCAGTGAAGAGGGCTTGGGCGCGGTTAGCAATCAGCCCCAGCATTTT. This encodes CASSEEGLGAVSNQPQHF.

This clone occurred a few times. This rearrangement joins TRBV6-5 to TRBJ2-3, with a weak D call TRBD2 (5 bases). CDR1 is MNHEY, CDR2 SVGAGI, per germline. The CDR3 length is 13 residues. The ends were cut back, 6 bases at V and 0 bases at J, with 7 bases in the middle. DNA of the CDR3: TGTGCCAGCAGGAGGACTAGCACAGATACGCAGTATTTT. Its protein product is CASRRTSTDTQYF.

This clone appeared a few times. The rearrangement links TRBV9 to TRBJ2-4; D ambiguous. Germline CDR1 SGDLS, CDR2 YYNGEE. This CDR3 has 15 residues. Between the trimmed V and J ends, which lost 3 bases and 1 base, there was a span of 11 bases. The CDR3 nucleotides read TGTGCCAGCAGCGCGGTGCTCGGGGCCAAAAACATTCAGTACTTC. This codes for CASSAVLGAKNIQYF.

The chain uses TRBV28 and TRBJ2-2; D ambiguous. The V and J ends lost 1 base and 8 bases respectively, with 5 bases between them. The CDR3 sequence is 12 residues long. The germline V gene has CDR1 MDHEN and CDR2 SYDVKM. The CDR3 sequence: CASSLLSGELFF. The CDR3 nucleotides are TGTGCCAGCAGTTTATTATCGGGGGAGCTGTTTTTT.

The rearrangement uses TRBV18 and TRBJ2-7, with D unclear. Per the germline V gene, CDR1 is KGHSH and CDR2 is LQKENI. V lost 3 bases and J lost 8, with 23 bases in between. The CDR3 consists of 16 residues. The CDR3 DNA is TGTGCCAGCTCACCTCCGACCCCCTCCCCCCTGGAGCAGCAGTACTTC. It specifies CASSPPTPSPLEQQYF.

CDR3 residues: CASSPPTGAFEEQYF. CDR3 in DNA: TGCGCCAGCAGCCCCCCGACGGGAGCGTTTGAAGAGCAGTACTTC. The chain links TRBV5-1 to TRBJ2-7, with TRBD2 as a possible D gene (6 bases). Germline lookup yields CDR1 SGHRS and CDR2 YFSETQ. This CDR3 is 15 amino acids long. Trimming took off 4 bases at V and 7 bases at J, with 21 bases between the two ends.

The chain has TRBV4-1 and TRBJ1-5; 7 nucleotides match TRBD1. In germline, CDR1 is MGHRA, CDR2 YSYEKL. CDR3 size: 16 residues. The junction had 12 bases not matched to a gene; V was cut back by 3 bases and J by 7 bases. CDR3 sequence (DNA): TGCGCCAGCAGCCATCCCCCAGGGGGATTAGGCCAGCCCCAGCATTTT. Translating it yields CASSHPPGGLGQPQHF.

This chain uses TRBV6-5 with TRBJ1-3, with D maybe TRBD1 (5 bases). V was cut by 2 bases and J by 1 base, with 9 bases left in between. Germline lookup yields CDR1 MNHEY and CDR2 SVGAGI. CDR3 length: 15 residues. As DNA, the CDR3 is TGTGCCAGCAGTTACCGAGGGGTGTCTGGAAACACCATATATTTT. The encoded protein is CASSYRGVSGNTIYF.

The chain carries TRBV27 and TRBJ2-3, with 8 nucleotides matching TRBD1. Germline CDR1 reads MNHEY; CDR2 reads SMNVEV (reference sequence). With V trimmed by 6 bases and J by 4 bases, 12 bases remained unmatched. The CDR3 sequence is 16 residues long. As DNA, the CDR3 is TGTGCCAGCAGCCACCCGACAGGGGTATCGGCAGATACGCAGTATTTT. Encoded protein: CASSHPTGVSADTQYF.

V usage is TRBV5-5 and J usage is TRBJ2-5, with 11 nucleotides matching TRBD1. Germline trimming cut 4 bases from V and 5 bases from J; bases unmatched to any gene: 7. This CDR3 spans 15 amino acids. Germline V lookup: CDR1 SGHKS, CDR2 YYEKEE (reference sequence). CDR3 residues: CASSRAGTGGETQYF. Written as DNA, the CDR3 is TGTGCCAGCAGCCGCGCCGGGACAGGGGGGGAGACCCAGTACTTC.

The chain recombines TRBV10-2 with TRBJ2-7; 8 nucleotides line up with TRBD2. In germline, CDR1 is WSHSY, CDR2 SAAADI. With V trimmed by 2 bases and J by 2 bases, 2 bases remained unmatched. The CDR3 consists of 14 residues. CDR3 sequence (DNA): TGCGCCAGCAGTGAGACTAGCGGAACCTACGAGCAGTACTTC. Amino acids: CASSETSGTYEQYF.

The V call is TRBV5-1, the J call TRBJ1-1; D is unresolved. CDR1 is SGHRS, CDR2 YFSETQ, per germline. The CDR3 has 15 amino acids. The V gene lost 6 bases and the J gene lost 1 base, with 16 bases spanning the gap. This CDR3 is CASTPDALPNTEAFF. The CDR3 DNA reads as TGCGCCAGCACCCCTGACGCATTGCCGAACACTGAAGCTTTCTTT.